The following is a TCR beta chain sequence with its context. This sample is part of a study of blood T cell repertoires in COVID-19. Study overall: Specimens from acute and convalescent COVID-19 originated in the United States, Italy and Spain.

Per the original methods: The authors estimated nucleated cell counts from reference gene primer amplification. Sequenced by immunoSEQ multiplex PCR; TCRdb stores in-frame clones only, minus some. V and J calls and clone size are those listed in that table; D and trimming were worked out from the DNA. Among roughly 250,000 clones listed, around 88% were seen once. The CDR3 length is 13 residues. Trimming shortened V by 4 bases and J by 2 bases, and 8 bases separated the two germline ends. Germline CDR1 is SGHAT and CDR2 is FQNNGV. Input material: PBMCs or T cells enriched from blood (not recorded which). The V and J genes are TRBV11-2 and TRBJ1-1; D not certain. This TCR derives from a middle-aged woman with acute COVID-19. The CDR3 here is CASSSQINTEAFF. The DNA for the CDR3 is TGTGCCAGCAGCTCCCAGATAAACACTGAAGCTTTCTTT. Full variable domain (remainder filled in from reference TRBV11-2 and TRBJ1-1): EAGVAQSPRYKIIEKRQSVAFWCNPISGHATLYWYQQILGQGPKLLIQFQNNGVVDDSQLPKDRFSAERLKGVDSTLKIQPAKLEDSAVYLCASSSQINTEAFFGQGTRLTVV.